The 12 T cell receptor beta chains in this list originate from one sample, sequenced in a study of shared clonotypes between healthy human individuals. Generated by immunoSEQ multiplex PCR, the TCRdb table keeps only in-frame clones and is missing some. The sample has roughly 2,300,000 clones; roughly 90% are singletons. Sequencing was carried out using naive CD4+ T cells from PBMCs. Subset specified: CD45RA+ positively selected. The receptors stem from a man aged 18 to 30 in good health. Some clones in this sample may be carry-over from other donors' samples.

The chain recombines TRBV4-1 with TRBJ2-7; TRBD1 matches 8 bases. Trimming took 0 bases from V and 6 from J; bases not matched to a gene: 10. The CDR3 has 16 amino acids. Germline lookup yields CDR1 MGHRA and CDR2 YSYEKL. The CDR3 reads CASSQEGQGRGAEQYF. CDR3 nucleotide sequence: TGCGCCAGCAGCCAAGAAGGACAGGGCAGGGGGGCCGAGCAGTACTTC.

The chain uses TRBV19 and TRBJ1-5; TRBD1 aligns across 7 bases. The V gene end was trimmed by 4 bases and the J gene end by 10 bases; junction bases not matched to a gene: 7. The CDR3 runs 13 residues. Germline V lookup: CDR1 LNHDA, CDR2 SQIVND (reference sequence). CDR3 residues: CASSTLRGEPQHF. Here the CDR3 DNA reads TGTGCCAGTAGTACTCTCAGGGGGGAACCCCAGCATTTT. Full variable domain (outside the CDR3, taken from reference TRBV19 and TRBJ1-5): DGGITQSPKYLFRKEGQNVTLSCEQNLNHDAMYWYRQDPGQGLRLIYYSQIVNDFQKGDIAEGYSVSREKKESFPLTVTSAQKNPTAFYLCASSTLRGEPQHFGDGTRLSIL.

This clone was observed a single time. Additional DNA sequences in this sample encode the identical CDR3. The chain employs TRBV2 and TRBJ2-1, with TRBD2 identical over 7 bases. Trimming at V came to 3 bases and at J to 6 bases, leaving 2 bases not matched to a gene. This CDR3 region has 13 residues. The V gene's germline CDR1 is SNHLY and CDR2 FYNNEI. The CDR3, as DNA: TGTGCCAGCAGTGAGTTAGCGGGCAATGAGCAGTTCTTC. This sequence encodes CASSELAGNEQFF.

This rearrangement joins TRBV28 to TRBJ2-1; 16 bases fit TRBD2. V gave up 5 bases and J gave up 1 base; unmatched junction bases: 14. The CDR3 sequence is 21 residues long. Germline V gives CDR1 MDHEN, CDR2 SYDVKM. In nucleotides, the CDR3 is TGTGCCAGCAGTGCCGACCCCGGGACTAGCGGGAGGGCATCGTCCTACAATGAGCAGTTCTTC. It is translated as CASSADPGTSGRASSYNEQFF.

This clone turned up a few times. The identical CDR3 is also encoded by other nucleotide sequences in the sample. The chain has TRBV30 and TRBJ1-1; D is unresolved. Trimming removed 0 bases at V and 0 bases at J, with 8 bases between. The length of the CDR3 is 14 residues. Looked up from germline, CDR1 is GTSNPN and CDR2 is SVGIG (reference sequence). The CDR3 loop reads CAWSVKGLNTEAFF. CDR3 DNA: TGTGCCTGGAGTGTAAAGGGTTTGAACACTGAAGCTTTCTTT.

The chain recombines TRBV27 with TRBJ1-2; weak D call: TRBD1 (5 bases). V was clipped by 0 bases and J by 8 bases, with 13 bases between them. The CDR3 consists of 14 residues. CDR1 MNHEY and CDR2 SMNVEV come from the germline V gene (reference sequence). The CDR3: CASSLSNRGSGYTF. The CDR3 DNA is TGTGCCAGCAGTTTATCGAATCGGGGGAGCGGCTACACCTTC.

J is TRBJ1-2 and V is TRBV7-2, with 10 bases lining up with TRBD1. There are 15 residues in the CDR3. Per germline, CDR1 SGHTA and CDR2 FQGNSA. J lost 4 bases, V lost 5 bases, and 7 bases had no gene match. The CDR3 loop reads CASSPPGQGPYGYTF. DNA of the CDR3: TGTGCCAGCAGCCCTCCGGGACAGGGGCCCTATGGCTACACCTTC.

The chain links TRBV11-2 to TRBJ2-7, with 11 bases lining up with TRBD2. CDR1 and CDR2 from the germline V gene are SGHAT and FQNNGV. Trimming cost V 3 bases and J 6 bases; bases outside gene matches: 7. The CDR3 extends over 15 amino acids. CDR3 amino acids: CASSFTSGSASEQYF. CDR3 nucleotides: TGTGCCAGCAGCTTCACTAGCGGGAGTGCCTCCGAGCAGTACTTC.

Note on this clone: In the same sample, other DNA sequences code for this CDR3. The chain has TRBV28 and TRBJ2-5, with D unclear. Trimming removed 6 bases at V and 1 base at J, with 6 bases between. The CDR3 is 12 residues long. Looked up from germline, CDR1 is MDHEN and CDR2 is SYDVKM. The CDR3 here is CASSLLQETQYF. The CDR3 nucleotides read TGTGCCAGCAGCCTTCTCCAAGAGACCCAGTACTTC.

Here the CDR3 DNA reads TGTGCCAGCAGCCTACTGGGGGGAGAGCAGTACTTC. As protein: CASSLLGGEQYF. The J gene is TRBJ2-7, the V gene TRBV6-5, with D tentatively TRBD2 (6 bases). The length of the CDR3 is 12 residues. CDR1 and CDR2 (germline): MNHEY, SVGAGI. Trimming removed 6 bases at V and 7 bases at J, with 13 bases between.

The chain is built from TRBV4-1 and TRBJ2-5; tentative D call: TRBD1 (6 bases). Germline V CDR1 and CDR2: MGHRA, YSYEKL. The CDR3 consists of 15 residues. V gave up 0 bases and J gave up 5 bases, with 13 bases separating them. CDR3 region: CASSQDRGGLETQYF. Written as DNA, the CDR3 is TGCGCCAGCAGCCAAGACAGAGGGGGATTGGAGACCCAGTACTTC.

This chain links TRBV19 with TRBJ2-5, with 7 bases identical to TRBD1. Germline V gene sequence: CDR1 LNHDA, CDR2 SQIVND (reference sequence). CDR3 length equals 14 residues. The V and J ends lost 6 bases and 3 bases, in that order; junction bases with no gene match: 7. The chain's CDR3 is CASRKTGIKETQYF. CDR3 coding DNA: TGTGCCAGTAGGAAGACAGGGATTAAAGAGACCCAGTACTTC.